The rows below give T cell receptor beta chains drawn from one sample of a study of blood T cell repertoires in COVID-19. TCRdb keeps only in-frame clones here, not all; method: immunoSEQ multiplex PCR. The sample yields roughly 210,000 clones, around nine tenths seen once. Sequencing was done on a sample of PBMCs or T cells enriched from blood (not recorded which). Receptors were obtained from a man aged 25-40 years in a cohort exposed to, infected with or recovered from COVID-19 (not recorded which). CDR3s include the opening cysteine and the closing phenylalanine or tryptophan. D genes are given only for firm matches. The size field is filled for only some rows; it gives once, few, many or a size class.

d_call: NA
clone_size: NA
v_call: TRBV5-6
j_call: TRBJ1-1
cdr3_nt: TGTGCCAGCAGCCCCTGGCAGGAGAACACTGAAGCTTTCTTT
cdr3_aa: CASSPWQENTEAFF

d_call: NA
clone_size: NA
v_call: TRBV3-1/TRBV3-2
j_call: TRBJ1-3
cdr3_nt: TGTGCCAGCAGCCAAGCACGGGGTTCTGGAAACACCATATATTTT
cdr3_aa: CASSQARGSGNTIYF

d_call: NA
clone_size: NA
v_call: TRBV3-1/TRBV3-2
j_call: TRBJ2-1
cdr3_nt: TGTGCCAGCAGCCAAGTGTCGGTTCGCCCCAATGAGCAGTTCTTC
cdr3_aa: CASSQVSVRPNEQFF

d_call: TRBD1
clone_size: NA
v_call: TRBV11-2
j_call: TRBJ1-2
cdr3_nt: TGTGCCATCCGGGACAGGGGGGCCCCAGGCTATGGCTACACCTTC
cdr3_aa: CAIRDRGAPGYGYTF

d_call: TRBD1
clone_size: NA
v_call: TRBV15
j_call: TRBJ1-3
cdr3_nt: TGTGCCACCAGCAGAGGCTGGGACAGCAACTCTGGAAACACCATATATTTT
cdr3_aa: CATSRGWDSNSGNTIYF

d_call: TRBD1
clone_size: NA
v_call: TRBV6-5
j_call: TRBJ1-1
cdr3_nt: TGTGCCAGCTATGGACAGGGTAGGGGCACTGAAGCTTTCTTT
cdr3_aa: CASYGQGRGTEAFF

d_call: NA
clone_size: NA
v_call: TRBV5-1
j_call: TRBJ1-5
cdr3_nt: TGCGCCAGCAGGGTCGGGCTGACGGGGAATCAGCCCCAGCATTTT
cdr3_aa: CASRVGLTGNQPQHF

d_call: NA
clone_size: NA
v_call: TRBV7-2
j_call: TRBJ1-2
cdr3_nt: TGTGCCAGCAGCCCCGACACCTCTAACTATGGCTACACCTTC
cdr3_aa: CASSPDTSNYGYTF

d_call: TRBD1
clone_size: NA
v_call: TRBV28
j_call: TRBJ2-2
cdr3_nt: TGTGCCAGCAGATCTCCGGGACAGGGGGTACCCGGGGAGCTGTTTTTT
cdr3_aa: CASRSPGQGVPGELFF

d_call: NA
clone_size: NA
v_call: TRBV3-1/TRBV3-2
j_call: TRBJ2-7
cdr3_nt: TGTGCCAGCAGCAAACTACGAGGAGAGCAGTACTTC
cdr3_aa: CASSKLRGEQYF

d_call: NA
clone_size: once
v_call: TRBV18
j_call: TRBJ2-7
cdr3_nt: TGTGCCAGCTCACTCCAGACAGGAACAAGCTCCTACGAGCAGTACTTC
cdr3_aa: CASSLQTGTSSYEQYF

d_call: NA
clone_size: once
v_call: TRBV7-9
j_call: TRBJ2-7
cdr3_nt: TGTGCCAGCAGCTCGACAGGTTTTACCTACGAGCAGTACTTC
cdr3_aa: CASSSTGFTYEQYF

d_call: TRBD2
clone_size: NA
v_call: TRBV19
j_call: TRBJ2-7
cdr3_nt: TGTGCCAGTAGTATTGAGCCGGGAGGTCCCTACGAGCAGTACTTC
cdr3_aa: CASSIEPGGPYEQYF

d_call: TRBD2
clone_size: NA
v_call: TRBV6-5
j_call: TRBJ2-7
cdr3_nt: TGTGCCAGCAGTCCCCTGGTGGGGGGGAATGAGCAGTACTTC
cdr3_aa: CASSPLVGGNEQYF

d_call: TRBD2
clone_size: NA
v_call: TRBV6-6
j_call: TRBJ2-7
cdr3_nt: TGTGCCAGCAGACAGCTAGCGGGAGGCGCCTACGAGCAGTACTTC
cdr3_aa: CASRQLAGGAYEQYF

d_call: NA
clone_size: NA
v_call: TRBV27
j_call: TRBJ1-1
cdr3_nt: TGTGCCAGCAGTCTAACTCAGAACACTGAAGCTTTCTTT
cdr3_aa: CASSLTQNTEAFF

d_call: TRBD1
clone_size: once
v_call: TRBV27
j_call: TRBJ2-7
cdr3_nt: TGTGCCAGCAGTATCATACCGGGACAGTTCTACGAGCAGTACTTC
cdr3_aa: CASSIIPGQFYEQYF

d_call: TRBD1
clone_size: NA
v_call: TRBV7-2
j_call: TRBJ1-1
cdr3_nt: TGTGCCAGCAGCTCAAGACAGGGATTTGAAGCTTTCTTT
cdr3_aa: CASSSRQGFEAFF

d_call: TRBD2
clone_size: NA
v_call: TRBV19
j_call: TRBJ2-1
cdr3_nt: TGTGCCAGTAGTATAGATACGAGGGGACTAGCCGTTGAGCAGTTCTTC
cdr3_aa: CASSIDTRGLAVEQFF

d_call: NA
clone_size: NA
v_call: TRBV15
j_call: TRBJ1-3
cdr3_nt: TGTGCCACCAGCAGACCAGACCCGGAGAGCACCATATATTTT
cdr3_aa: CATSRPDPESTIYF

d_call: NA
clone_size: NA
v_call: TRBV3-1/TRBV3-2
j_call: TRBJ2-7
cdr3_nt: TGTGCCAGCAGCCAAGGTCACACAGGTACCGAGCAGTACTTC
cdr3_aa: CASSQGHTGTEQYF

d_call: TRBD2
clone_size: NA
v_call: TRBV19
j_call: TRBJ2-1
cdr3_nt: TGTGCCAGTAGTACTCGCGGGAGGAACGCCTACAATGAGCAGTTCTTC
cdr3_aa: CASSTRGRNAYNEQFF